This entry lists 24 T cell receptor beta chains sequenced from one sample in a study of blood T cell repertoires in COVID-19. This table comes from immunoSEQ multiplex PCR, and its TCRdb copy is limited to in-frame clones, with some not included. The table records about 160,000 clones, roughly 84% of them present only once. The sequenced sample was peripheral blood. Receptor source: a man in his 70s with acute or convalescent COVID-19.

The chain has TRBV5-4 and TRBJ1-4, with unresolved D. The CDR3 totals 17 residues. Trimming cost V 3 bases and J 7 bases, with 22 bases left between them. Germline V gene data show CDR1 as SGHNT and CDR2 as YYREEE (reference sequence). This chain's CDR3 is CASSSAQWEGGREKLFF. The CDR3 DNA is TGTGCCAGCAGCTCGGCACAATGGGAGGGAGGGCGTGAAAAACTGTTTTTT. The entire variable domain, with the rest obtained from reference TRBV5-4 and TRBJ1-4, is as follows: ETGVTQSPTHLIKTRGQQVTLRCSSQSGHNTVSWYQQALGQGPQFIFQYYREEENGRGNFPPRFSGLQFPNYSSELNVNALELDDSALYLCASSSAQWEGGREKLFFGSGTQLSVL.

A single count supports this clone. The chain joins TRBV11-2 to TRBJ1-3; maybe TRBD1 (5 bases). This CDR3 spans 13 amino acids. Germline-derived CDR1 and CDR2 are SGHAT and FQNNGV. The CDR3 protein is CGGRPSSGNTIYF. CDR3 nucleotides: TGTGGGGGCAGACCCAGCTCTGGAAACACCATATATTTT.

The CDR3 spells CSVEERGRPMTQYF. In nucleotides, the CDR3 is TGCAGCGTTGAAGAGCGGGGACGGCCTATGACCCAGTACTTC. The chain recombines TRBV29-1 with TRBJ2-5, with D possibly TRBD2 on 6 matching bases. This CDR3 comprises 14 residues. Trimming cost V 0 bases and J 7 bases, with 15 bases left between them. The germline CDR1 and CDR2 sequences are SQVTM and ANQGSEA.

Turning to this clone: One end of the junction fails to match germline, which may point to a read error. The V gene is TRBV6-2 or TRBV6-3, the J gene TRBJ1-5, with 8 bases aligning to TRBD1. Per germline, CDR1 MNHEY and CDR2 SVGEGT. This CDR3 has 15 amino acids. For the CDR3, the DNA is TGTGCCAGCAGTTACTCTGGACAGGGCAAACAGCCCCAGCATTTT. Translation: CASSYSGQGKQPQHF.

This clone was seen a single time. The rearrangement links TRBV7-3 to TRBJ2-6; possible D gene TRBD2, 6 bases. V shed 5 bases and J shed 2 bases, with 19 bases lying between them. Germline assignment: CDR1 SGHTA and CDR2 FQGTGA. CDR3 size: 18 residues. CDR3 sequence: CASSRRPEGGTGANVLTF. The CDR3, as DNA: TGTGCCAGCAGCCGTAGGCCGGAGGGTGGAACTGGGGCCAACGTCCTGACTTTC.

This clone came up many times. This chain joins TRBV19 and TRBJ2-5, with 12 bases identical to TRBD2. The germline CDR1 and CDR2 sequences are LNHDA and SQIVND (reference sequence). V lost 4 bases and J lost 4; bases outside the gene matches: 4. The CDR3 extends over 15 amino acids. CDR3: CASSTLLAGGETQYF. The CDR3 region has the DNA TGTGCCAGTAGTACCTTACTAGCGGGAGGAGAGACCCAGTACTTC.

The J gene is TRBJ2-7, the V gene TRBV18; D perhaps matches TRBD1 (6 bases). Per germline, CDR1 KGHSH and CDR2 LQKENI. Trimming cost V 3 bases and J 2 bases, with 23 bases left between them. This CDR3 region has 18 residues. The CDR3 protein is CASSPVPFPGQTPYEQYF. CDR3 in DNA: TGTGCCAGCTCACCGGTTCCCTTTCCGGGACAAACTCCCTACGAGCAGTACTTC.

This chain connects TRBV19 to TRBJ2-5, with D possibly TRBD1 on 5 matching bases. Germline V CDR1 and CDR2: LNHDA, SQIVND (reference sequence). V shed 4 bases and J shed 2 bases, with 17 bases lying between them. The CDR3 has 16 residues. CDR3 in DNA: TGTGCCAGTAGTACTACTGGGGCAGCAGGACAAGAGACCCAGTACTTC. Translating it yields CASSTTGAAGQETQYF.

This clone has a handful of counts. The rearrangement joins TRBV12-3 or TRBV12-4 to TRBJ1-2, with 9 bases fitting TRBD1. The CDR3 has 13 amino acids. The V segment lost 7 bases and the J segment 7 bases; nucleotides outside the gene matches: 7. The CDR3 reads CASIGDRVVGYTF. CDR3 DNA sequence: TGTGCCAGCATCGGGGACAGGGTGGTTGGCTACACCTTC.

This clone has just a few counts. The genes are TRBV9 and TRBJ1-6; D unresolved. The germline CDR1 and CDR2 sequences are SGDLS and YYNGEE. V was shortened by 1 base and J by 7 bases, with 12 bases between the two germline ends. The CDR3 contains 15 residues. The CDR3 loop is CASSVSSVENSPLHF. The CDR3 DNA sequence: TGTGCCAGCAGCGTAAGTTCCGTGGAGAATTCACCCCTCCACTTT.

This sequence joins TRBV24-1 and TRBJ2-7; 9 bases match TRBD1. The V gene's germline CDR1 is KGHDR and CDR2 SFDVKD. Unmatched junction bases numbered 8, after V lost 6 bases and J lost 3 bases. This CDR3 has 15 amino acids. The CDR3: CATSRVRDRVYEQYF. In DNA form, the CDR3 reads TGTGCCACCAGTCGTGTGCGGGACAGGGTCTACGAGCAGTACTTC.

The rearrangement joins TRBV4-1 to TRBJ2-1, with TRBD2 matching 9 bases. Germline values: CDR1 MGHRA, CDR2 YSYEKL. The CDR3 has 19 amino acids. V shed 2 bases, J shed 0 bases, and the junction held 11 bases outside the gene matches. In nucleotides, the CDR3 is TGCGCCAGCAGCCAACCGGGACTAGCAGCTAAGAGCTCCTACAATGAGCAGTTCTTC. Its protein product is CASSQPGLAAKSSYNEQFF.

This chain uses TRBV7-6 with TRBJ1-3; maybe TRBD1 (6 bases). The V end was cut by 2 bases, the J end by 4 bases, with 12 bases between. CDR1 is SGHVS, CDR2 FNYEAQ, per germline. The CDR3 loop spans 15 amino acids. For the CDR3, the DNA is TGTGCCAGCAGCTTACGGGCGGGGGGCGGAAACACCATATATTTT. Residues: CASSLRAGGGNTIYF.

The rearrangement joins TRBV11-3 to TRBJ2-1; D remains ambiguous. V lost 2 bases and J 2 bases, leaving 4 bases between the germline ends. Germline CDR1 SGHNT, CDR2 YENEEA. CDR3 size: 13 residues. For the CDR3, the DNA is TGTGCCAGCAGCTTAACTACCTACAATGAGCAGTTCTTC. This sequence encodes CASSLTTYNEQFF.

The CDR3 is CASSVGIGVGYGYTF. CDR3 nucleotide sequence: TGTGCCAGCAGCGTAGGGATAGGGGTCGGGTATGGCTACACCTTC. This chain joins TRBV9 and TRBJ1-2; a weak D match, TRBD1 (5 bases). Germline V CDR1 and CDR2: SGDLS, YYNGEE. The CDR3 runs 15 residues. V was clipped by 0 bases and J by 5 bases, with 14 bases between them.

The chain has TRBV7-9 and TRBJ1-3; D gene uncertain. V was pared by 3 bases and J by 0 bases, with 12 bases between. Germline values: CDR1 SEHNR, CDR2 FQNEAQ (reference sequence). This CDR3 region has 16 residues. The CDR3 region has the DNA TGTGCCAGCAGCTTCAGTGGAGACCGCTCTGGAAACACCATATATTTT. This sequence encodes CASSFSGDRSGNTIYF.

The chain's CDR3 is CASSPQQGAREQYF. The CDR3 DNA sequence: TGTGCCAGCAGTCCTCAACAGGGGGCGCGGGAGCAGTACTTC. J is TRBJ2-7 and V is TRBV7-2; 9 nucleotides align to TRBD1. This CDR3 contains 14 residues. The germline CDR1 and CDR2 sequences are SGHTA and FQGNSA. After removal of 6 bases from V and 7 bases from J, the junction contained 10 bases not matched to a gene.

This sequence joins TRBV9 and TRBJ2-3; 8 bases are a match to TRBD2. V lost 3 bases to trimming and J lost 2 bases; unmatched junction nucleotides: 14. The germline V gene has CDR1 SGDLS and CDR2 YYNGEE. CDR3 length: 18 amino acids. In nucleotides, the CDR3 is TGTGCCAGCAGCGCCCGGGGGGCCGTAGCGGGGATCACAGATACGCAGTATTTT. It codes for CASSARGAVAGITDTQYF. The complete variable domain, with remaining parts taken from reference TRBV9 and TRBJ2-3, reads DSGVTQTPKHLITATGQRVTLRCSPRSGDLSVYWYQQSLDQGLQFLIQYYNGEERAKGNILERFSAQQFPDLHSELNLSSLELGDSALYFCASSARGAVAGITDTQYFGPGTRLTVL.

This clone was picked up many times. The V gene is TRBV3-1 (or the pseudogene TRBV3-2), the J gene TRBJ1-2; 8 bases are a match to TRBD1. Trimming at V came to 4 bases and at J to 1 base, leaving 14 bases not matched to a gene. CDR1 and CDR2 (germline): LGHDT, YNNKEL (reference sequence). The CDR3 length is 18 residues. The CDR3 DNA reads as TGTGCCAGCAGCCCAGGCGGAAATCAGGGGGCGCATAACTATGGCTACACCTTC. Its protein product is CASSPGGNQGAHNYGYTF.

This clone occurred a few times. One end of the junction varies from germline; a read error may be responsible. The chain couples TRBV7-3 to TRBJ2-7; tentatively, D is TRBD2 (5 bases). The germline V gene has CDR1 SGHTA and CDR2 FQGTGA. The CDR3 has 10 amino acids. The CDR3 sequence: CPTGVYEQYF. CDR3 in DNA: TGCCCGACCGGGGTCTACGAGCAGTACTTC.

The chain is built from TRBV2 and TRBJ2-1; 9 nucleotides agree with TRBD1. Germline CDR1 SNHLY, CDR2 FYNNEI. CDR3 length: 15 amino acids. With V trimmed by 1 base and J by 2 bases, 0 bases remained unmatched. CDR3 region: CASSEGTGAYNEQFF. The CDR3 nucleotides are TGTGCCAGCAGTGAAGGGACAGGGGCCTACAATGAGCAGTTCTTC.

The genes are TRBV28 and TRBJ2-3; no reliable D call. Per germline, CDR1 MDHEN and CDR2 SYDVKM. V was cut by 6 bases and J by 2 bases, with 9 bases left in between. The CDR3 length is 13 residues. The CDR3 nucleotides are TGTGCCAGCAGCCCCCACACCACAGATACGCAGTATTTT. The encoded protein is CASSPHTTDTQYF. The complete variable domain, with remaining parts taken from reference TRBV28 and TRBJ2-3, reads DVKVTQSSRYLVKRTGEKVFLECVQDMDHENMFWYRQDPGLGLRLIYFSYDVKMKEKGDIPEGYSVSREKKERFSLILESASTNQTSMYLCASSPHTTDTQYFGPGTRLTVL.

The chain recombines TRBV5-6 with TRBJ2-7; D may be TRBD1 (5 bases). The V end was cut by 0 bases, the J end by 3 bases, with 7 bases between. The CDR3 is 13 residues long. Per germline, CDR1 SGHDT and CDR2 YYEEEE. The chain's CDR3 is CASSLGQIYEQYF. The CDR3 DNA sequence: TGTGCCAGCAGCTTGGGACAGATCTACGAGCAGTACTTC.

V and J are TRBV19 and TRBJ2-2; TRBD2 aligns across 14 bases. V was pared by 7 bases and J by 4 bases, with 14 bases of the junction left unmatched. CDR1 LNHDA and CDR2 SQIVND come from the germline V gene (reference sequence). The CDR3 covers 19 residues. CDR3 residues: CASTPGTSGSWGVTGELFF. DNA for the CDR3: TGTGCCAGTACCCCAGGGACTAGCGGGAGTTGGGGTGTCACCGGGGAGCTGTTTTTT.